This TCR beta chain stems from a study of blood T cell repertoires in COVID-19. Study at large: The United States, Italy and Spain provided the acute and convalescent COVID-19 samples. PBMCs, B-cell-depleted T cells, or T cells provided the cDNA or gDNA that made up the material.

Authors' analysis steps: Nucleated cell number was recorded as an estimate derived from reference gene primer amplification. TCRdb's copy holds only in-frame clones and misses some; the assay was immunoSEQ multiplex PCR. That table supplies the V and J calls and clone size; D and trimming were determined from the DNA. The repertoire holds fewer than 200,000 clones, with 79% as singletons. The CDR3 totals 15 residues. Trimming took 6 bases from V and 5 from J; bases not matched to a gene: 13. The germline V gene has CDR1 SNHLY and CDR2 FYNNEI. The sequencing input was peripheral blood. The sequence was obtained from a woman aged 55-69 years with COVID-19, enrolled during active disease. The chain carries TRBV2 and TRBJ2-7; 7 nucleotides align to TRBD1. CDR3 in DNA: TGTGCCAGCAGACTCCTGGGAAGGGGGCTCGACGAGCAGTACTTC. This gives the protein CASRLLGRGLDEQYF.